These 16 T cell receptor beta chains originate from one sample sequenced in a study of cytomegalovirus exposure and HLA in healthy donors. Both 60 Vbeta primers and 13 Jbeta primers went into the PCR. Libraries were prepared by immunoSEQ multiplex PCR; TCRdb keeps only in-frame clonotypes and omits some of them. The table shows approximately 150,000 clones, with over 60% occurring only once. Material: PBMCs. The receptor source for this set is a woman younger than 45 in good health and CMV-seropositive.

Only a few counts were recorded for this clone. The chain recombines TRBV27 with TRBJ2-7; 7 nucleotides line up with TRBD2. Trimming removed 1 base from V and 3 bases from J; junction bases left unmatched: 0. CDR1 and CDR2 from the germline V gene are MNHEY and SMNVEV (reference sequence). This CDR3 is built from 13 residues. The CDR3 loop reads CASSLWEGYEQYF. The CDR3 DNA sequence: TGTGCCAGCAGTTTATGGGAGGGCTACGAGCAGTACTTC.

The chain carries TRBV27 and TRBJ2-3; maybe TRBD1 (5 bases). This CDR3 comprises 14 residues. Per germline, CDR1 MNHEY and CDR2 SMNVEV (reference sequence). The V gene lost 11 bases and the J gene lost 2 bases, with 17 bases spanning the gap. CDR3 DNA: TGTGCCTCAGGGCCATACTACTCCACAGATACGCAGTATTTT. Translating it yields CASGPYYSTDTQYF.

This chain joins TRBV15 and TRBJ2-7, with D perhaps TRBD1 (5 bases). Trimming shortened V by 3 bases and J by 9 bases, and 21 bases separated the two germline ends. CDR3 length: 15 amino acids. The germline CDR1 and CDR2 sequences are LNHNV and YYDKDF (reference sequence). The CDR3 DNA reads as TGTGCCACCAGCAGTGAGATCTCACCGACAGATCGGCAGTACTTC. Its protein is CATSSEISPTDRQYF.

V usage is TRBV5-1 and J usage is TRBJ2-7, with D tentatively TRBD2 (6 bases). This CDR3 is built from 11 residues. With 5 bases removed from V and 6 bases from J, the gap between germline ends came to 9 bases. The V gene's germline CDR1 is SGHRS and CDR2 YFSETQ. In DNA, the CDR3 is TGCGCCAGCAGACTCGGGGGCGAGCAGTACTTC. Translation gives CASRLGGEQYF.

The chain uses TRBV7-9 and TRBJ2-1; 8 bases line up with TRBD1. The V and J ends lost 5 bases and 11 bases, in that order; junction bases with no gene match: 5. The CDR3 sequence is 12 residues long. Germline values: CDR1 SEHNR, CDR2 FQNEAQ (reference sequence). CDR3 bases: TGTGCCAGCAGCCGACAGGGGCGGCAGCAGTTCTTC. As protein: CASSRQGRQQFF. Complete variable domain (other parts from reference TRBV7-9 and TRBJ2-1): DTGVSQNPRHKITKRGQNVTFRCDPISEHNRLYWYRQTLGQGPEFLTYFQNEAQLEKSRLLSDRFSAERPKGSFSTLEIQRTEQGDSAMYLCASSRQGRQQFFGPGTRLTVL.

The gene calls are TRBV7-2 and TRBJ2-7; 9 bases match TRBD1. Germline-derived CDR1 and CDR2 are SGHTA and FQGNSA. The V and J ends lost 3 bases and 4 bases, in that order; junction bases with no gene match: 1. This CDR3 region has 13 residues. The CDR3 DNA is TGTGCCAGCAGCTTTGGACAGGGGTACGAGCAGTACTTC. Protein: CASSFGQGYEQYF.

The chain carries TRBV5-1 and TRBJ2-5; D unclear. CDR1 and CDR2 from the germline V gene are SGHRS and YFSETQ. The CDR3 is made up of 15 amino acids. V lost 0 bases and J 4 bases, leaving 13 bases between the germline ends. CDR3 sequence (DNA): TGCGCCAGCAGCTTGGTGGCCACTTCAGGAGAGACCCAGTACTTC. This codes for CASSLVATSGETQYF.

This rearrangement joins TRBV10-3 to TRBJ2-5; D ambiguous. V dropped 5 bases and J dropped 5 bases, with 18 bases sitting between them. Germline-derived CDR1 and CDR2 are ENHRY and SYGVKD. The CDR3 is made up of 15 amino acids. The CDR3 coding sequence is TGTGCCATCAGTCCGGATGAGGTAGATTTGGAGACCCAGTACTTC. It specifies CAISPDEVDLETQYF.

This clone was seen only a few times. The chain is built from TRBV19 and TRBJ2-2; D unresolved. Trimming shortened V by 1 base and J by 6 bases, and 12 bases separated the two germline ends. Per germline, CDR1 LNHDA and CDR2 SQIVND (reference sequence). CDR3 length: 15 residues. This CDR3 reads CASSIGTSHSGELFF. The CDR3 DNA reads TGTGCCAGTAGTATAGGAACTTCTCACTCCGGGGAGCTGTTTTTT.

In this sample, this clone turned up a few times. The CDR3: CASSLGATYEQYF. The CDR3 DNA reads as TGTGCCAGCAGCTTGGGAGCTACCTACGAGCAGTACTTC. This sequence joins TRBV11-2 and TRBJ2-7, with D perhaps TRBD2 (5 bases). Germline V gene lookup returns CDR1 SGHAT and CDR2 FQNNGV. V lost 3 bases to trimming and J lost 2 bases, with 8 bases between them. The length of the CDR3 is 13 residues.

This clone has just a few counts. The gene calls are TRBV10-3 and TRBJ1-6, with 12 bases fitting TRBD1. Germline V gives CDR1 ENHRY, CDR2 SYGVKD. J lost 9 bases, V lost 3 bases, and 9 bases had no gene match. The CDR3 is 17 amino acids. The CDR3 DNA is TGTGCCATCAGTGAACCGGGACAGGGGGCATTGGGTTCACCCCTCCACTTT. It yields the protein CAISEPGQGALGSPLHF.

The chain employs TRBV2 and TRBJ1-3; D might be TRBD1 (5 bases). V lost 8 bases, J lost 4 bases, and 24 bases lay in between. The CDR3 sequence is 17 residues long. CDR1 is SNHLY, CDR2 FYNNEI, per germline. CDR3 protein: CASALSVDGRGGNTIYF. For the CDR3, the DNA is TGTGCCAGCGCCCTGAGTGTGGACGGACGGGGGGGAAACACCATATATTTT.

V is TRBV4-2 and J is TRBJ2-7; possible D gene TRBD1, 5 bases. The CDR3 contains 15 residues. Germline V gene sequence: CDR1 LGHNA, CDR2 YNFKEQ. V shed 2 bases and J shed 2 bases, with 13 bases lying between them. CDR3: CASSQPQTVPYEQYF. CDR3 in DNA: TGTGCCAGCAGCCAACCACAGACAGTTCCCTACGAGCAGTACTTC.

This clone was counted between two and nine times. The chain combines TRBV29-1 with TRBJ2-1; possible D gene TRBD2, 6 bases. Trimming removed 6 bases from V and 0 bases from J, with 12 bases in between. CDR1 is SQVTM, CDR2 ANQGSEA, per germline. The CDR3 spans 14 residues. CDR3 coding DNA: TGCAGCGTGAGCGGGTCAAGCTCCTACAATGAGCAGTTCTTC. Translating gives CSVSGSSSYNEQFF.

V and J are TRBV19 and TRBJ1-5; possible D gene TRBD1, 6 bases. The V gene's germline CDR1 is LNHDA and CDR2 SQIVND (reference sequence). This CDR3 spans 22 amino acids. V was shortened by 3 bases and J by 0 bases, with 30 bases between the two germline ends. DNA of the CDR3: TGTGCCAGTAGTATTTCCACGGGCGGGGGCCGCGGGCGGGCCTATAGCAATCAGCCCCAGCATTTT. It encodes CASSISTGGGRGRAYSNQPQHF.

The CDR3 loop reads CASSLAGGGGNQPQHF. CDR3 nucleotides: TGTGCCAGCAGCTTAGCGGGGGGTGGGGGCAATCAGCCCCAGCATTTT. The chain has TRBV7-9 and TRBJ1-5; TRBD1 is a possible D gene (5 bases). Germline V gene data show CDR1 as SEHNR and CDR2 as FQNEAQ (reference sequence). Trimming took off 0 bases at V and 2 bases at J, with 11 bases between the two ends. The CDR3 has 16 amino acids.